This T cell receptor (beta chain) is drawn from a study of T-cell reconstitution after alpha-beta-depleted transplantation in children. The CDR3 runs to 12 residues. With 5 bases removed from V and 9 bases from J, the gap between germline ends came to 11 bases. Germline V gene lookup returns CDR1 MNHEY and CDR2 SMNVEV (reference sequence). Preparing the TCRbeta library involved the use of unique molecular identifiers. TCRdb ran MiXCR on the PCR reads and lists one entry per CDR3 protein. The sample has approximately 350,000 distinct CDR3 sequences, 10% to 15% seen once; the top ten hold 3.5% to 4.5%. This clonotype is labeled medium-sized.

Source: PBMCs, taken from the stem cell graft. The V gene is TRBV27, the J gene TRBJ2-1, with D maybe TRBD1 (6 bases). The sequence was obtained from a human donor who donated a stem cell graft to a child with Fanconi anemia. CDR3: CASSKQGSEQFF. The CDR3 coding sequence is TGTGCCAGCAGTAAACAGGGAAGTGAGCAGTTCTTC.